The present T cell receptor beta chain was sequenced within a study of T cells in Graves' hyperthyroidism and ophthalmopathy. Study conclusions and caveats: Stable hyperthyroidism was separated from ophthalmopathy by a model based on 13 V-J features.

About this clonotype: Antigen: not known.

Germline CDR1 reads SGHRS; CDR2 reads YFSETQ. Trimming removed 4 bases from V and 7 bases from J; junction bases left unmatched: 5. The CDR3 spans 14 residues. RNA transcripts gave rise to amplified TCR beta CDR3 regions. The HTBI primer set drove a first-round RT-PCR of the TCR CDR3. Each CDR3 protein is one row after TCRdb ran MiXCR on the multiplex PCR reads. Among roughly 650,000 distinct CDR3 sequences listed, roughly 15% were seen once. This chain connects TRBV5-1 to TRBJ1-4, with 9 bases fitting TRBD1. Sequenced sample: blood. This receptor was taken from a woman aged 40 to 55 with Graves' ophthalmopathy. The CDR3 sequence is CASSRGQGSEKLFF. DNA of the CDR3: TGCGCCAGCAGCCGGGGACAGGGAAGTGAAAAACTGTTTTTT.